This is a list of T cell receptor beta chains from one sample in a study of T cell changes during pregnancy in multiple sclerosis. Sequencing used immunoSEQ multiplex PCR; TCRdb keeps in-frame clones, though not all of them. Among some 97,000 clones listed, around 92% were seen once. The sequencing used peripheral blood, collected after pregnancy. The receptor set was obtained from a female donor with multiple sclerosis, enrolled in a pregnancy study. CDR3s include the opening cysteine and the closing phenylalanine or tryptophan. The order of the fields is V gene, J gene, D gene, CDR3 protein. The D gene is left open where the match is weak.

>TRBV11-3|TRBJ2-5|.
CASSSQRASQETQYF
>TRBV28|TRBJ1-1|TRBD1
CASSIRRGTGNTEAFF
>TRBV29-1|TRBJ1-1|.
CSGTVMNTEAFF
>TRBV11-2|TRBJ2-3|TRBD1
CASKVDRGYTDTQYF
>TRBV4-1|TRBJ2-2|.
CASSQDAPMGGFANTGELFF
>TRBV5-1|TRBJ2-3|.
CASSRAGDGDTQYF
>TRBV5-6|TRBJ2-7|.
CASSLRVTYEQYF
>TRBV1|TRBJ2-1|.
CTSPRTGGRNEQFF
>TRBV11-1|TRBJ2-1|TRBD2
CASRREGTGEQFF
>TRBV7-9|TRBJ1-1|.
CASSLAGGEAFF
>TRBV28|TRBJ1-2|.
CASSTGAGDNYGYTF
>TRBV7-5|TRBJ2-7|.
CARSDALAGGYEQYF
>TRBV10-2|TRBJ2-7|.
CASREDSDYEQYF
>TRBV9|TRBJ2-1|.
CASSVEQVLVGEQFF
>TRBV30|TRBJ1-5|TRBD1
CAWSRGTGNQPQHF
>TRBV27|TRBJ1-5|.
CASSRGTGNQPQHF
>TRBV5-5|TRBJ1-1|TRBD1
CASSGRGQDEAFF
>TRBV28|TRBJ2-1|.
CASGTGPGNEQFF
>TRBV7-2|TRBJ2-5|.
CASSLGGGKTQYF
>TRBV5-4|TRBJ1-2|TRBD1
CASSLAGTDGYTF
>TRBV10-3|TRBJ2-1|TRBD2
CATSGGEYNEQFF
>TRBV9|TRBJ2-7|TRBD2
CASSPLAGEAYEQYF
>TRBV15|TRBJ2-1|TRBD1
CATSRGMGTGYNEQFF
>TRBV18|TRBJ1-5|.
CASSSPGQPQHF
>TRBV5-1|TRBJ2-1|TRBD1
CASSSLQGNEQFF